The T cell receptor beta chain under discussion was sequenced for a study of T cell responses to AZD1222 COVID-19 vaccine. General study results and limits: Donors were largely white British and mainly female; clonal diversity was possibly underestimated. Baseline seropositivity occurred in only 5 to 7 AZD1222 recipients.

Data came from immunoSEQ multiplex PCR; TCRdb stores just in-frame clones and leaves some out. The sample contains 150,000 to 170,000 clones, about 88% of which appear only once. This clone showed up just once. The antigen is undetermined. The CDR3 totals 15 residues. The V segment lost 3 bases and the J segment 5 bases; nucleotides outside the gene matches: 3. Germline assignment: CDR1 LGHDT and CDR2 YNNKEL (reference sequence). The rearrangement joins TRBV3-1 (or the pseudogene TRBV3-2) to TRBJ2-1, with 11 bases fitting TRBD2. This specimen consisted of peripheral blood, obtained on day 0 of AZD1222 vaccination. The TCR sequence derives from an adult in good health. DNA of the CDR3: TGTGCCAGCAGCCAGGGGACTAGCGGAAACAATGAGCAGTTCTTC. Its protein product is CASSQGTSGNNEQFF.